This is a list of T cell receptor beta chains from one sample in a study of cytotoxic CD8 clonotypes in ibrutinib-treated CLL. The assay was immunoSEQ multiplex PCR, and TCRdb's table has in-frame clones only and misses some. This sample has about 130,000 clones, with about 80% found just once. Source: PBMCs, taken after 12 months of ibrutinib treatment. These receptors came from a human donor with chronic lymphocytic leukemia. CDR3s include the opening cysteine and the closing phenylalanine or tryptophan. Size is omitted from some rows. Given values are once, few, many or a class for expanded clones.

V gene	J gene	clone size	CDR3 protein
TRBV7-6	TRBJ1-2	-	CASSPYRLGGYGYTF
TRBV29-1	TRBJ2-7	-	CSVVRSGNSYEQYF
TRBV27	TRBJ2-7	once	CASSHGTVGHEQYF
TRBV5-1	TRBJ1-3	-	CASSRDRADGNTIYF
TRBV7-9	TRBJ1-2	-	CASSLATGEANYGYTF
TRBV6-6	TRBJ1-1	-	CASSSGQGLGTEAFF
TRBV10-3	TRBJ1-2	-	CAISLKQGEDYGYTF
TRBV5-1	TRBJ2-7	-	CASSFLTVTSGITIHEQYF
TRBV7-9	TRBJ1-5	-	CASSHNDQPQHF
TRBV9	TRBJ2-5	-	CASSPRLAPETQYF
TRBV10-2	TRBJ2-7	-	CASRNTGLAGHEQYF
TRBV10-3	TRBJ1-1	-	CAIGTDREAFF
TRBV2	TRBJ1-2	-	CASRNRGANYGYTF
TRBV6-6	TRBJ1-5	-	CASSPGSQLNQPQHF
TRBV27	TRBJ1-4	-	CASSLKYPNRVDEKLFF
TRBV5-4	TRBJ2-7	-	CASSLGREFYNEQYF
TRBV30	TRBJ1-1	-	CAWKGNTEAFF
TRBV7-2	TRBJ2-3	-	CASSLLAGGPTDTQYF
TRBV11-2	TRBJ1-4	-	CASSLGTGEKLFF
TRBV28	TRBJ2-3	-	CASSSLTSGRFDTQYF
TRBV7-6	TRBJ2-1	once	CASSRRTGANYNEQFF
TRBV4-3	TRBJ2-7	-	CASSQAGHYSYEQYF
TRBV29-1	TRBJ1-1	-	CSVDVLGQNTEAFF
TRBV6-5	TRBJ1-3	-	CASSYSTPRAGNTIYF
TRBV9	TRBJ2-7	-	CASSVGERGWSSYEQYF
TRBV29-1	TRBJ2-5	few	CSVSLQETQYF
TRBV27	TRBJ2-5	-	CASGRNRAETQYF
TRBV18	TRBJ1-3	-	CASSPTPGTDSGNTIYF
TRBV19	TRBJ1-1	few	CASSTALGQGMTEAFF
TRBV29-1	TRBJ2-1	-	CSVASDAVAEQFF
TRBV7-2	TRBJ2-7	-	CASSVGQYEQYF
TRBV7-9	TRBJ2-6	-	CASSSPRSNVLTF
TRBV19	TRBJ1-2	-	CASSMDREVLYGYTF
TRBV14	TRBJ2-1	-	CASSTRGLAETYNEQFF
TRBV19	TRBJ2-7	-	CASSIAPAWGEQYF
TRBV7-2	TRBJ1-2	once	CASSYPGGARYGYTF
TRBV2	TRBJ2-3	-	CASRMDRSTDTQYF
TRBV5-5	TRBJ2-7	-	CASSLSSGSYEQYF
TRBV5-1	TRBJ2-3	-	CASSSYSTDTQYF
TRBV30	TRBJ2-5	-	CAWSIRGWYQETQYF
TRBV10-2	TRBJ2-7	-	CASRLELAGVVYEQYF
TRBV4-3	TRBJ2-1	-	CASSQDWRLSYNEQFF
TRBV18	TRBJ1-5	few	CASSPQGAGQPQHF
TRBV13	TRBJ1-2	-	CASSLGGEGNYGYTF
TRBV10-3	TRBJ1-3	-	CAISHSDKNSGNTIYF
TRBV7-8	TRBJ2-3	once	CASSRPARGDTQYF
TRBV10-2	TRBJ2-7	-	CASSRTSGINEQYF
TRBV6-5	TRBJ1-2	-	CASRPTGGDYGYTF
TRBV4-2	TRBJ1-4	-	CASSHPIKYIWSNEKLFF
TRBV4-3	TRBJ2-1	-	CASSQDSGRREQFF
TRBV4-2	TRBJ1-4	-	CASRYSGSSTNEKLFF
TRBV19	TRBJ1-2	few	CASKRTGDAGYTF
TRBV4-1	TRBJ2-2	-	CASSQRTSGGTGELFF
TRBV27	TRBJ2-2	few	CASSLGTYTGELFF